The present T cell receptor beta chain was sequenced within a study of blood T cells in healthy people across ages. Looking at the study overall: Template-switching capture recovered about one barcoded beta molecule per two T cells.

The CDR3 length is 13 residues. Trimming stripped 3 bases from V and 3 bases from J, with 9 bases between. Looked up from germline, CDR1 is SQVTM and CDR2 is ANQGSEA. Sample-barcoded 5' priming and a J-beta primer mix drove a second PCR of 7 to 11 cycles. Each CDR3 protein gets one entry after TCRdb re-called the 5' RACE reads with MiXCR. Found here are 1,300,000 or so distinct CDR3 sequences, 59% of them singletons; the top ten hold 5% to 7%. Study-wide results and caveats: Long-lived donors had more naive CD4+ cells and higher diversity than aged donors.

Concerning this clonotype itself: Its specificity is not known.

The chain carries TRBV29-1 and TRBJ2-1; D is undetermined. The sample was blood. The TCR comes from a man aged 18 to 30 in good health. This CDR3 reads CSVDGENYNEQFF. CDR3 nucleotide sequence: TGCAGCGTTGACGGTGAAAACTACAATGAGCAGTTCTTC.